These 22 T cell receptor beta chains share one sample of origin, sequenced in a study of shared clonotypes between healthy human individuals. In the naive CD8 group, cells lacked CD45RO and were positively selected for CCR7, so terminally differentiated effector memory CD45RA+ cells were left out. Sequencing was performed with immunoSEQ multiplex PCR; in TCRdb, only in-frame clones are kept and a portion is missing. In the table there are around 2,000,000 clones, more than 85% of which are singletons. The specimen was naive CD8+ T cells from PBMCs. These receptors came from a man aged 18-30 years in good health. Some clones in this sample may be carry-over from other donors' samples.

The chain joins TRBV4-2 to TRBJ2-7; 13 bases fit TRBD2. After removal of 3 bases from V and 3 bases from J, the junction contained 2 bases not matched to a gene. Germline V lookup: CDR1 LGHNA, CDR2 YNFKEQ. The CDR3 is 15 residues long. The DNA of the CDR3 is TGTGCCAGCAGCCAGGGGACTAGCGGGATCTACGAGCAGTACTTC. Its translation: CASSQGTSGIYEQYF.

The chain is built from TRBV11-3 and TRBJ1-3, with D possibly matching TRBD1 (5 bases). V lost 3 bases, J lost 0 bases, and 9 bases lay in between. The CDR3 is 15 amino acids. Germline CDR1 reads SGHNT; CDR2 reads YENEEA. The CDR3 coding sequence is TGTGCCAGCAGCTTGGGACGGAACTCTGGAAACACCATATATTTT. Translation gives CASSLGRNSGNTIYF.

The chain employs TRBV11-2 and TRBJ2-6; D remains ambiguous. The CDR3 has 16 amino acids. V was cut by 10 bases and J by 0 bases, with 16 bases left in between. Germline CDR1 and CDR2: SGHAT and FQNNGV. The CDR3 region has the DNA TGTGCCATCCTCTCGGGCCTGAACTCTGGGGCCAACGTCCTGACTTTC. This gives the protein CAILSGLNSGANVLTF.

The genes are TRBV5-1 and TRBJ2-1; TRBD2 matches 8 bases. The J segment lost 2 bases and the V segment lost 9 bases, leaving 7 bases of the junction unmatched. CDR1 is SGHRS and CDR2 is YFSETQ in the germline V gene. The CDR3 is made up of 14 amino acids. The CDR3 region has the DNA TGCGCCACCAAAGCGGGAGTGGCCTACAATGAGCAGTTCTTC. This translates into CATKAGVAYNEQFF.

The gene calls are TRBV19 and TRBJ1-5; TRBD1 is a possible D gene (6 bases). Germline loops: CDR1 LNHDA, CDR2 SQIVND (reference sequence). The CDR3 covers 14 residues. V lost 7 bases and J 3 bases, leaving 13 bases between the germline ends. The CDR3 DNA sequence: TGTGCCAGTACCTCGACAGGAGACAATCAGCCCCAGCATTTT. It translates to CASTSTGDNQPQHF.

This chain connects TRBV7-9 to TRBJ2-1; 10 nucleotides agree with TRBD2. Germline loops: CDR1 SEHNR, CDR2 FQNEAQ (reference sequence). V lost 7 bases, J lost 7 bases, and 7 bases stayed unmatched. The length of the CDR3 is 14 residues. The CDR3 region has the DNA TGTGCCAGCACCGGACTAGCGGCTCATAATGAGCAGTTCTTC. This sequence encodes CASTGLAAHNEQFF.

The chain uses TRBV7-2 and TRBJ2-5, with 7 positions matching TRBD2. The junction had 12 bases not matched to a gene; V was cut back by 2 bases and J by 0 bases. The CDR3 has 18 amino acids. CDR1 is SGHTA and CDR2 is FQGNSA in the germline V gene. The CDR3 loop reads CASSLRGSREFDQETQYF. The CDR3, as DNA: TGTGCCAGCAGCTTACGGGGCTCGCGGGAGTTCGACCAAGAGACCCAGTACTTC.

This sequence joins TRBV11-3 and TRBJ1-3, with D tentatively TRBD1 (6 bases). Germline V gene data show CDR1 as SGHNT and CDR2 as YENEEA. This CDR3 is built from 14 residues. The V and J ends lost 8 bases and 0 bases respectively, with 11 bases between them. The CDR3 region has the DNA TGTGCCAGCTCTGAGGGGGGCTCTGGAAACACCATATATTTT. As protein: CASSEGGSGNTIYF. Full variable domain (missing parts from reference TRBV11-3 and TRBJ1-3): EAGVVQSPRYKIIEKKQPVAFWCNPISGHNTLYWYLQNLGQGPELLIRYENEEAVDDSQLPKDRFSAERLKGVDSTLKIQPAELGDSAVYLCASSEGGSGNTIYFGEGSWLTVV.

Note on this clone: Its ends do not fully match the called genes, so a read error is possible. The sample carries other DNA sequences with the same CDR3. The chain recombines TRBV28 with TRBJ1-2; D possibly corresponds to TRBD1 (6 bases). The germline gives CDR1 MDHEN, CDR2 SYDVKM. CDR3 length equals 14 residues. The CDR3 sequence is CASSFPTEGEGYTF. Written as DNA, the CDR3 is TGTGCCAGCAGTTTCCCTACCGAGGGGGAGGGCTACACCTTT.

The V and J genes are TRBV11-2 and TRBJ2-7; TRBD2 matches 10 bases. The CDR3 consists of 15 residues. V was clipped by 3 bases and J by 6 bases; unmatched bases: 8. Germline CDR1 SGHAT, CDR2 FQNNGV. The CDR3 region has the DNA TGTGCCAGCAGCTTCGGCAGCGGGAGGGCCAGCGAGCAGTACTTC. The encoded protein is CASSFGSGRASEQYF.

J is TRBJ1-1 and V is TRBV25-1, with TRBD1 as a possible D gene (6 bases). Per germline, CDR1 MGHDK and CDR2 SYGVNS. V lost 7 bases to trimming and J lost 6 bases, with 18 bases between them. CDR3 size: 14 residues. Written as DNA, the CDR3 is TGTGCCAGCAAGGACAGCTGGGGTTTAGCTGAAGCTTTCTTT. Residues: CASKDSWGLAEAFF. The complete variable domain, with remaining parts taken from reference TRBV25-1 and TRBJ1-1, reads EADIYQTPRYLVIGTGKKITLECSQTMGHDKMYWYQQDPGMELHLIHYSYGVNSTEKGDLSSESTVSRIRTEHFPLTLESARPSHTSQYLCASKDSWGLAEAFFGQGTRLTVV.

The chain joins TRBV19 to TRBJ1-5, with 8 bases lining up with TRBD1. This CDR3 has 16 residues. With 2 bases clipped from V and 2 bases from J, the junction kept 5 bases outside the gene matches. CDR1 and CDR2 (germline): LNHDA, SQIVND (reference sequence). The CDR3 is CASSIPETGGNQPQHF. CDR3 nucleotides: TGTGCCAGTAGTATACCTGAGACAGGGGGCAATCAGCCCCAGCATTTT. The full variable domain, with the rest looked up from reference TRBV19 and TRBJ1-5, is DGGITQSPKYLFRKEGQNVTLSCEQNLNHDAMYWYRQDPGQGLRLIYYSQIVNDFQKGDIAEGYSVSREKKESFPLTVTSAQKNPTAFYLCASSIPETGGNQPQHFGDGTRLSIL.

The rearrangement uses TRBV27 and TRBJ1-2; D is possibly TRBD1 (5 bases). The CDR3 spans 15 residues. Trimming shortened V by 8 bases and J by 0 bases, and 16 bases separated the two germline ends. Germline V gene data show CDR1 as MNHEY and CDR2 as SMNVEV (reference sequence). CDR3 nucleotides: TGTGCCAGCTATACCAGGGACCCCACTAACTATGGCTACACCTTC. This gives the protein CASYTRDPTNYGYTF.

The chain couples TRBV5-4 to TRBJ1-5; TRBD1 might be the D (5 bases). V was shortened by 4 bases and J by 11 bases, with 19 bases between the two germline ends. CDR1 is SGHNT and CDR2 is YYREEE in the germline V gene (reference sequence). The CDR3 extends over 14 amino acids. The CDR3 here is CASSLNRDEGAQHF. The CDR3 bases are TGTGCCAGCAGCCTCAACCGGGACGAAGGAGCCCAGCATTTT.

This rearrangement joins TRBV5-1 to TRBJ2-2; 8 bases align to TRBD1. The CDR3 runs 15 residues. V trimming: 2 bases; J trimming: 5 bases; junction bases outside the gene matches: 5. Per the germline V gene, CDR1 is SGHRS and CDR2 is YFSETQ. CDR3 sequence (DNA): TGCGCCAGCAGCTTAGGACAGGGTTTTACCGGGGAGCTGTTTTTT. Residues: CASSLGQGFTGELFF.

Notes on this clone: Other nucleotide sequences from this sample produce the same CDR3. The chain carries TRBV7-8 and TRBJ2-1, with unresolved D. Looked up from germline, CDR1 is SGHVS and CDR2 is FQNEAQ. This CDR3 has 11 amino acids. The V end lost 5 bases, the J end lost 5 bases, and 4 bases lay between the germline ends. The CDR3 spells CASSLNNEQFF. CDR3 nucleotide sequence: TGTGCCAGCAGCCTAAACAATGAGCAGTTCTTC.

This chain uses TRBV25-1 with TRBJ1-2; TRBD1 matches at 8 bases. V was clipped by 4 bases and J by 3 bases; unmatched bases: 7. Germline CDR1 reads MGHDK; CDR2 reads SYGVNS. The CDR3 sequence is 15 residues long. The CDR3 DNA is TGTGCCAGCAGTGGATGGGACAGGCAGTACTATGGCTACACCTTC. Encoded protein: CASSGWDRQYYGYTF.

The chain employs TRBV12-5 and TRBJ2-1; D is ambiguous. CDR1 LGHNT and CDR2 FRNRAP come from the germline V gene. The CDR3 spans 13 residues. V lost 1 base to trimming and J lost 4 bases, with 5 bases between them. The CDR3 nucleotides read TGTGCTAGTGGTTTGGATCAGTACAATGAGCAGTTCTTC. Its protein product is CASGLDQYNEQFF.

CDR3 in amino acids: CASSIVGAVGNYEQYF. The CDR3 region has the DNA TGTGCCAGTAGTATAGTAGGGGCAGTGGGCAACTACGAGCAGTACTTC. The rearrangement links TRBV19 to TRBJ2-7; perhaps TRBD1 as D (5 bases). The CDR3 runs 16 residues. Germline V lookup: CDR1 LNHDA, CDR2 SQIVND (reference sequence). Trimming took 1 base from V and 3 from J, leaving 16 bases between them.

The rearrangement uses TRBV10-1 and TRBJ1-2; D uncertain. Per germline, CDR1 WNHNN and CDR2 SYGVQD (reference sequence). CDR3 length equals 11 residues. V was cut by 3 bases and J by 6 bases, with 5 bases left in between. CDR3 bases: TGCGCCAGCAGTGATGGGGATGGCTACACCTTC. Its protein product is CASSDGDGYTF.

This sequence joins TRBV27 and TRBJ2-7, with 12 bases that match TRBD1. There are 15 residues in the CDR3. Germline V gives CDR1 MNHEY, CDR2 SMNVEV (reference sequence). V lost 6 bases, J lost 7 bases, and 10 bases stayed unmatched. The CDR3 DNA follows: TGTGCCAGCAGCCGGGACAGGGGGCGTCTTGGGGAGCAGTACTTC. This translates into CASSRDRGRLGEQYF.

This chain joins TRBV29-1 and TRBJ2-3; TRBD2 aligns across 10 bases. J was trimmed by 1 base and V by 7 bases; bases with no gene match: 8. This CDR3 spans 15 amino acids. Germline loops: CDR1 SQVTM, CDR2 ANQGSEA. CDR3 sequence reads: CSATRTSGRTDTQYF. The CDR3 DNA sequence: TGCAGCGCTACCAGGACTAGCGGACGCACAGATACGCAGTATTTT.